A single sample is the source of the 10 T cell receptor beta chains below, sequenced in a study of shared clonotypes between healthy human individuals. The method was immunoSEQ multiplex PCR; TCRdb's version includes in-frame clones alone and lacks a portion of them. The data show approximately 480,000 clones, with about three quarters seen just once and around an eighth held by the top ten. The sequencing input was PBMCs. These receptors were obtained from a woman aged 40 to 49 in good health. Some clones in this sample may be carry-over from other donors' samples.

The J gene is TRBJ2-1, the V gene TRBV7-9; 8 positions agree with TRBD2. The ends lost 4 bases at V and 0 bases at J; junction bases unmatched: 5. Germline V gives CDR1 SEHNR, CDR2 FQNEAQ (reference sequence). This CDR3 region has 16 residues. The CDR3: CASSSVSGSSYNEQFF. DNA for the CDR3: TGTGCCAGCAGCTCGGTAAGCGGGAGCTCCTACAATGAGCAGTTCTTC. Full variable domain (missing parts from reference TRBV7-9 and TRBJ2-1): DTGVSQNPRHKITKRGQNVTFRCDPISEHNRLYWYRQTLGQGPEFLTYFQNEAQLEKSRLLSDRFSAERPKGSFSTLEIQRTEQGDSAMYLCASSSVSGSSYNEQFFGPGTRLTVL.

The V and J genes are TRBV27 and TRBJ2-3, with 7 nucleotides matching TRBD1. The CDR3 runs to 18 residues. Germline CDR1 and CDR2: MNHEY and SMNVEV (reference sequence). Trimming cost V 4 bases and J 5 bases; bases outside gene matches: 18. The CDR3: CASSSPGRGSRSGDTQYF. CDR3 coding DNA: TGTGCCAGCAGTTCCCCTGGCAGGGGGTCTCGTTCTGGAGATACGCAGTATTTT.

The gene calls are TRBV6-1 and TRBJ2-1, with TRBD2 matching 7 bases. Losses at the gene ends were 4 bases for V and 10 bases for J; bases not matched to a gene: 4. The CDR3 sequence is 12 residues long. Germline assignment: CDR1 MNHNS and CDR2 SASEGT. Written as DNA, the CDR3 is TGTGCCAGCAGTGTTTTGGGACTAGAGCAGTTCTTC. This encodes CASSVLGLEQFF.

V and J are TRBV18 and TRBJ2-5, with 9 bases that match TRBD2. The V and J ends lost 1 base and 2 bases, in that order; junction bases with no gene match: 2. This CDR3 comprises 15 residues. Looked up from germline, CDR1 is KGHSH and CDR2 is LQKENI. The CDR3 reads CASSPLAGAQETQYF. In DNA, the CDR3 is TGTGCCAGCTCACCACTAGCGGGAGCTCAAGAGACCCAGTACTTC.

The chain uses TRBV4-1 and TRBJ2-1; TRBD2 matches 11 bases. The V and J ends lost 1 base and 6 bases, in that order; junction bases with no gene match: 5. The CDR3 has 16 amino acids. Germline CDR1 is MGHRA and CDR2 is YSYEKL. CDR3: CASSQVQLAGANEQFF. CDR3 nucleotide sequence: TGCGCCAGCAGCCAAGTCCAACTAGCGGGGGCCAATGAGCAGTTCTTC.

The gene calls are TRBV11-2 and TRBJ2-1; D may be TRBD2 (5 bases). Trimming shortened V by 0 bases and J by 5 bases, and 8 bases separated the two germline ends. The CDR3 has 14 amino acids. Germline-derived CDR1 and CDR2 are SGHAT and FQNNGV. For the CDR3, the DNA is TGTGCCAGCAGCTTAGATTTAGCGAACAATGAGCAGTTCTTC. Its protein is CASSLDLANNEQFF.

The chain links TRBV29-1 to TRBJ2-5; 8 bases fit TRBD1. Germline V gene data show CDR1 as SQVTM and CDR2 as ANQGSEA. The V and J ends lost 8 bases and 1 base, in that order; junction bases with no gene match: 6. The CDR3 covers 13 residues. CDR3 DNA sequence: TGCAGCAGCCGGGACAGGCTCCAAGAGACCCAGTACTTC. Its protein product is CSSRDRLQETQYF.

This chain uses TRBV5-6 with TRBJ1-2; D is undetermined. Germline V gives CDR1 SGHDT, CDR2 YYEEEE. CDR3 size: 14 residues. Trimming took 0 bases from V and 4 from J, leaving 10 bases between them. This CDR3 reads CASSLERLPYGYTF. CDR3 in DNA: TGTGCCAGCAGCTTGGAGCGGCTTCCCTATGGCTACACCTTC.

The rearrangement uses TRBV10-1 and TRBJ2-7; D gene uncertain. CDR3 length equals 14 residues. Germline V lookup: CDR1 WNHNN, CDR2 SYGVQD (reference sequence). V shed 0 bases and J shed 1 base, with 7 bases lying between them. The chain's CDR3 is CASSESGRSYEQYF. The CDR3 nucleotides are TGCGCCAGCAGTGAGTCCGGCAGATCCTACGAGCAGTACTTC.

This chain joins TRBV7-2 and TRBJ2-7; 10 nucleotides align to TRBD2. This CDR3 has 17 residues. Germline V gene sequence: CDR1 SGHTA, CDR2 FQGNSA. Trimming cost V 0 bases and J 0 bases; bases outside gene matches: 5. The CDR3 protein is CASSLAPSGRSSYEQYF. As DNA, the CDR3 is TGTGCCAGCAGCTTAGCTCCTAGCGGGAGAAGCTCCTACGAGCAGTACTTC.